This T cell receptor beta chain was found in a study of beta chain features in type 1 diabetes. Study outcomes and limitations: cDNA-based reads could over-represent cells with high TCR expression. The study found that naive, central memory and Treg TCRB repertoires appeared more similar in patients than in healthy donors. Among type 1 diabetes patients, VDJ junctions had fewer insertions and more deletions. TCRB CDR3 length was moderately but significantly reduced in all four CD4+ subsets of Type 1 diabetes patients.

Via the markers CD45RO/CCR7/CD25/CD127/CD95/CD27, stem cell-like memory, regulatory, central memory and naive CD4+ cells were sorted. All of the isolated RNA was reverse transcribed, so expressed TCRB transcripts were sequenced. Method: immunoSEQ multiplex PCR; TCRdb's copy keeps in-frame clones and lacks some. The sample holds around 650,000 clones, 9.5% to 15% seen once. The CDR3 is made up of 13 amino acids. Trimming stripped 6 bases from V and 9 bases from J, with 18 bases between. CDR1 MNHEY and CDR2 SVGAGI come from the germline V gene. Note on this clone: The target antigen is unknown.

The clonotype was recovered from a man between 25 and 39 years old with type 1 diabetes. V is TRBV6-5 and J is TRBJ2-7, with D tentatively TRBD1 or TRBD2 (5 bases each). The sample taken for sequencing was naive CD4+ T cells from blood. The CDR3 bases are TGTGCCAGCAGGGTCGGGGCAAATTCCGGGCAGTACTTC. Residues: CASRVGANSGQYF.